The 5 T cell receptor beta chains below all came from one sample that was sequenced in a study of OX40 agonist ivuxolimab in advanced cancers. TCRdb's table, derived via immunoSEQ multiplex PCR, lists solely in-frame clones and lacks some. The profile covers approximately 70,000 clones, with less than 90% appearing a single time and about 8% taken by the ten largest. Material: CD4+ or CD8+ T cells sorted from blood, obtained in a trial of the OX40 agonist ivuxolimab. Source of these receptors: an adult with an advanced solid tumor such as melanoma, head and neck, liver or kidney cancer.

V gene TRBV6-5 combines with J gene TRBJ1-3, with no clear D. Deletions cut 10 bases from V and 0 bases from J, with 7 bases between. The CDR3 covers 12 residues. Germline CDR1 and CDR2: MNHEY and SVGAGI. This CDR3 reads CAISSSGNTIYF. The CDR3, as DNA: TGTGCCATCAGCAGCTCTGGAAACACCATATATTTT.

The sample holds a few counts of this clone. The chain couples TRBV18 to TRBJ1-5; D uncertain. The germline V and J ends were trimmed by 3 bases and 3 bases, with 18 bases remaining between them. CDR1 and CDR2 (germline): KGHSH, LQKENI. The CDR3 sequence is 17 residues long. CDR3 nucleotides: TGTGCCAGCTCACCGCCCCGGGTCCCCAAGACCAATCAGCCCCAGCATTTT. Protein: CASSPPRVPKTNQPQHF.

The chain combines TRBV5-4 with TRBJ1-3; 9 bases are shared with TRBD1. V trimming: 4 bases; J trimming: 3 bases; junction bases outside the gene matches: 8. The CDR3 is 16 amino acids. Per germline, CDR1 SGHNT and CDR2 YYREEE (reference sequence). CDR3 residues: CASSAVGTGFGNTIYF. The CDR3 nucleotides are TGTGCCAGCAGCGCCGTGGGGACAGGGTTTGGAAACACCATATATTTT.

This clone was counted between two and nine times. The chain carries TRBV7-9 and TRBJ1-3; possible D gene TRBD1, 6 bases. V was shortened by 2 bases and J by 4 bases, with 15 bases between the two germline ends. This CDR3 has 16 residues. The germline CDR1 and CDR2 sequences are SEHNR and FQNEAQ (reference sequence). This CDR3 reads CASSLRGGLGGNTIYF. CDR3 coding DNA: TGTGCCAGCAGCTTAAGAGGGGGACTGGGAGGAAACACCATATATTTT.

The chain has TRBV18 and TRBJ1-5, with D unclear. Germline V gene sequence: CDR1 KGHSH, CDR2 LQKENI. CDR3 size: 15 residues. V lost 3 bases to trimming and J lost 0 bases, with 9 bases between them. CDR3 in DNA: TGTGCCAGCTCACCGGAAGGGTTTAGCAATCAGCCCCAGCATTTT. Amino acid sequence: CASSPEGFSNQPQHF.